This T cell receptor beta chain was sequenced for a study of Graves' ophthalmopathy and Graves' hyperthyroidism. Study overall: No ophthalmopathy within 18 months of follow-up signified stable hyperthyroidism.

Amplification from RNA transcripts yielded the TCR beta CDR3 regions. The first round was an RT-PCR with HTBI primers, and the second round was a multiplex PCR. TCRdb processed the multiplex PCR reads anew with MiXCR; each CDR3 protein has one entry. Of around 1,000,000 distinct CDR3 sequences listed, about two fifths are singletons. The CDR3 runs to 14 residues. The junction had 3 bases not matched to a gene; V was cut back by 4 bases and J by 2 bases. Germline V lookup: CDR1 LNHNV, CDR2 YYDKDF (reference sequence). This sequence joins TRBV15 and TRBJ2-7; 9 nucleotides agree with TRBD1. The material sequenced was peripheral blood or thyroid tissue (not recorded which). The clonotype was recovered from an adult man with Graves' hyperthyroidism. The CDR3 DNA is TGTGCCACCAGCATAGACAGGGGGGCCTACGAGCAGTACTTC. It yields the protein CATSIDRGAYEQYF.